This T cell receptor beta chain was recorded in a study of cytomegalovirus exposure and HLA in healthy donors. General observations from the study: Most CMV-associated TCR beta chains were later found to appear HLA-restricted. Accounts indicate the classifier identified cytomegalovirus status with strong specificity and sensitivity.

CDR1 and CDR2 from the germline V gene are LNHDA and SQIVND (reference sequence). V lost 4 bases and J lost 3, with 10 bases in between. The CDR3 spans 13 residues. 13 Jbeta primers and 60 Vbeta primers were used for the PCR. This table comes from immunoSEQ multiplex PCR, and its TCRdb copy is limited to in-frame clones, with some not included. The sample consists of about 200,000 clones, over 75% of them appearing once. The donors (healthy individuals) were bone marrow donors. To note about this clone: The antigen is unknown.

Sequences were obtained from PBMCs. The source is a man aged 18 to 29 in good health and CMV-seronegative. The V gene is TRBV19, the J gene TRBJ2-7; D is perhaps TRBD1 (6 bases). CDR3 in amino acids: CASSSRDNYEQYF. CDR3 nucleotides: TGTGCCAGTAGTAGCCGGGACAACTACGAGCAGTACTTC. Full variable domain (rest looked up from reference TRBV19 and TRBJ2-7): DGGITQSPKYLFRKEGQNVTLSCEQNLNHDAMYWYRQDPGQGLRLIYYSQIVNDFQKGDIAEGYSVSREKKESFPLTVTSAQKNPTAFYLCASSSRDNYEQYFGPGTRLTVT.